Below, 5 T cell receptor beta chains from the same sample are listed, as sequenced in a study of cytomegalovirus exposure and HLA in healthy donors. Vbeta (60) and Jbeta (13) primers were used in the PCR. The table came from immunoSEQ multiplex PCR; TCRdb's copy has only in-frame clones and leaves some out. The data contain about 140,000 clones, 75% of them singletons. Sequenced sample: PBMCs. The receptors stem from a man between 18 and 35 years old in good health and CMV-seropositive.

The chain links TRBV28 to TRBJ2-3; D unresolved. The V end was cut by 5 bases, the J end by 3 bases, with 9 bases between. CDR1 and CDR2 from the germline V gene are MDHEN and SYDVKM. This CDR3 spans 13 amino acids. The CDR3 here is CASSQSLTDTQYF. CDR3 in DNA: TGTGCCAGCAGTCAAAGCCTGACAGATACGCAGTATTTT. Full variable domain (remainder filled in from reference TRBV28 and TRBJ2-3): DVKVTQSSRYLVKRTGEKVFLECVQDMDHENMFWYRQDPGLGLRLIYFSYDVKMKEKGDIPEGYSVSREKKERFSLILESASTNQTSMYLCASSQSLTDTQYFGPGTRLTVL.

The rearrangement uses TRBV5-1 and TRBJ1-2; a weak D match, TRBD1 (6 bases). Germline CDR1 reads SGHRS; CDR2 reads YFSETQ. The CDR3 has 14 residues. V dropped 0 bases and J dropped 3 bases, with 9 bases sitting between them. CDR3 DNA sequence: TGCGCCAGCAGCTTGGTGGGGGCGGACTATGGCTACACCTTC. This gives the protein CASSLVGADYGYTF.

The rearrangement links TRBV7-9 to TRBJ2-7, with D perhaps TRBD2 (5 bases). Trimming pared 6 bases from V and 0 bases from J, leaving 9 bases between. Germline CDR1 reads SEHNR; CDR2 reads FQNEAQ (reference sequence). This CDR3 is built from 13 residues. CDR3 in DNA: TGTGCCAGCAGGGCACTAGTCTCCTACGAGCAGTACTTC. Residues: CASRALVSYEQYF.

A word on this clone: A much larger clone lies a single base off, so this may be a read error. The chain recombines TRBV28 with TRBJ2-1, with a tentative D call TRBD2 (6 bases). V gave up 2 bases and J gave up 0 bases, with 8 bases separating them. Germline CDR1 MDHEN, CDR2 SYDVKM. The CDR3 totals 15 residues. The CDR3 bases are TGTGCCAGCAGTTTAGCGGGGAGCTCCTACAATGAGCAGTTCTTC. This translates into CASSLAGSSYNEQFF.

Comment on this clone: The same CDR3 also results from other DNA sequences found in this sample. V usage is TRBV2 and J usage is TRBJ1-5, with a possible D match to TRBD1 (6 bases). V lost 5 bases and J lost 3, with 11 bases in between. The CDR3 is made up of 14 amino acids. Germline V gene sequence: CDR1 SNHLY, CDR2 FYNNEI. The chain's CDR3 is CASSRTAINQPQHF. Written as DNA, the CDR3 is TGTGCCAGCAGTAGGACAGCCATCAATCAGCCCCAGCATTTT.